The entry that follows covers one T cell receptor (beta chain) sequence. This entry is derived from a study of T cell responses to AZD1222 COVID-19 vaccine. The CDR3 length is 14 residues. The junction had 6 bases not matched to a gene; V was cut back by 0 bases and J by 7 bases. Germline-derived CDR1 and CDR2 are SQVTM and ANQGSEA. The repertoire was sequenced with immunoSEQ multiplex PCR; TCRdb's copy has only in-frame clones and lacks some. The sample records approximately 150,000 clones, 80% to 90% being singletons. This chain links TRBV29-1 with TRBJ2-1; 7 bases match TRBD1. This sequence was found in an adult in good health. The sample consisted of peripheral blood, taken on day 0 of AZD1222 vaccination. The DNA of the CDR3 is TGCAGCGTTGAAGAGGGAAGGGGGCGGAATGAGCAGTTCTTC. Translation gives CSVEEGRGRNEQFF.